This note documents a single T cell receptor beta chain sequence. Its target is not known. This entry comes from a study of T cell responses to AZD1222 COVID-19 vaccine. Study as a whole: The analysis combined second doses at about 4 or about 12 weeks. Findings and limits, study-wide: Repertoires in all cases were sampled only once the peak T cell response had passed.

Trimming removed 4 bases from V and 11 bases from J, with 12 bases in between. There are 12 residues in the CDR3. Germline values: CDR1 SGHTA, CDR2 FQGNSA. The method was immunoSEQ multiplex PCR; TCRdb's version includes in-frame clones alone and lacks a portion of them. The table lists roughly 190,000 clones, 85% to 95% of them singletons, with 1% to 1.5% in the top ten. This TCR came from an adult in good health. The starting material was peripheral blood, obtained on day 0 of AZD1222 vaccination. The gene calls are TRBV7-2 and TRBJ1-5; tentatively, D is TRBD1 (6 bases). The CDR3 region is CASSYLQGTQHF. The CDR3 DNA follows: TGTGCCAGCAGCTACCTACAGGGCACCCAGCATTTT.